Here is one TCR beta chain with its context. What it binds is not known. The data are from a study of cytomegalovirus exposure and HLA in healthy donors. Study results and limitations: Reportedly, cytomegalovirus status was diagnosed with high sensitivity and specificity.

Primers for the PCR totalled 60 Vbeta and 13 Jbeta. Some clones are missing from TCRdb's copy, which holds only in-frame ones; the method was immunoSEQ multiplex PCR. Of approximately 89,000 clones detected, 85% appear once; the ten largest clones hold 6% to 7.5%. V shed 5 bases, J shed 3 bases, and the junction held 9 bases outside the gene matches. This CDR3 spans 15 amino acids. Germline assignment: CDR1 MDHEN and CDR2 SYDVKM. The material sequenced was PBMCs. This receptor was identified in a man aged 35 to 55 in good health and CMV-seropositive. This rearrangement joins TRBV28 to TRBJ2-7; 8 nucleotides line up with TRBD2. CDR3 residues: CASSKPPGLVYEQYF. CDR3 DNA: TGTGCCAGCAGTAAACCGCCGGGACTAGTCTACGAGCAGTACTTC.